The rows below give T cell receptor beta chains drawn from one sample of a study of blood T cells in healthy people across ages. From the 5' RACE reads, TCRdb called clonotypes with MiXCR, one entry per CDR3 protein. Among roughly 2 million distinct CDR3 sequences listed, less than 50% were seen once. Sequenced input: blood. The receptors stem from a woman in her forties in good health. The CDR3 runs from the conserved cysteine through the conserved F or W. A D gene is named only where the DNA matches it firmly. Size values are once, few and many counts, or a class for expanded clones, and some rows have none.

D: .
J: TRBJ2-7
size: .
V: TRBV7-2
DNA: TGTGCCAGCAGCTGGACGAACGAGCAGTACTTC
CDR3: CASSWTNEQYF

D: .
J: TRBJ2-5
size: .
V: TRBV7-9
DNA: TGTGCCAGCAGCTTAGCGCAAGGGTATGAGACCCAGTACTTC
CDR3: CASSLAQGYETQYF

D: .
J: TRBJ2-3
size: .
V: TRBV7-2
DNA: TGTGCCAGCAGCCTGAGTTGGGCAGGCACAGATACGCAGTATTTT
CDR3: CASSLSWAGTDTQYF

D: TRBD1
J: TRBJ2-1
size: .
V: TRBV27
DNA: TGTGCCAGCAGCAAATGGGGACAGGGTGGAGAGACCCAGTTCTTC
CDR3: CASSKWGQGGETQFF

D: TRBD1
J: TRBJ2-6
size: .
V: TRBV20-1
DNA: TGCAGTGCTAGAGATTGGGGACAGTCCTCTGGGGCCAACGTCCTGACTTTC
CDR3: CSARDWGQSSGANVLTF

D: TRBD2
J: TRBJ2-1
size: .
V: TRBV7-2
DNA: TGTGCCAGCTCCCAGAGCGGGGGGGGGAACAATGAGCAGTTCTTC
CDR3: CASSQSGGGNNEQFF

D: .
J: TRBJ2-5
size: few
V: TRBV15
DNA: TGTGCCACCAGCCTGAGGGGAGAAGAGACCCAGTACTTC
CDR3: CATSLRGEETQYF

D: .
J: TRBJ2-4
size: .
V: TRBV20-1
DNA: TGCAGTGCTAGGAAACCTTTAGCCAAAAACATTCAGTACTTC
CDR3: CSARKPLAKNIQYF

D: .
J: TRBJ2-7
size: few
V: TRBV28
DNA: TGTGCCAGCAGTTTCCAGGAGGGGTTTGGGTACGAGCAGTACTTC
CDR3: CASSFQEGFGYEQYF

D: .
J: TRBJ2-6
size: .
V: TRBV4-3
DNA: TGCGCCAGCAGCCAAGATTGGTCGGCAGACTCTGGGGCCAACGTCCTGACTTTC
CDR3: CASSQDWSADSGANVLTF

D: .
J: TRBJ1-1
size: .
V: TRBV14
DNA: TGTGCCAGCAGCCATGCTTGGAACACTGAAGCTTTCTTT
CDR3: CASSHAWNTEAFF

D: .
J: TRBJ1-1
size: .
V: TRBV9
DNA: TGTGCCAGCAGCGTAGTAGGGGCGACGGTGAACCCTGAAGCTTTCTTT
CDR3: CASSVVGATVNPEAFF

D: .
J: TRBJ1-2
size: few
V: TRBV5-6
DNA: TGTGCCAGCAGCTTGGGACGCTGGAATGGCTACACCTTC
CDR3: CASSLGRWNGYTF

D: .
J: TRBJ2-4
size: .
V: TRBV25-1
DNA: TGTGCCAGCAGTGAAGGGGGACCCCAGTACTTC
CDR3: CASSEGGPQYF

D: .
J: TRBJ1-6
size: .
V: TRBV20-1
DNA: TGCAGTGCCGCGTCCAGCAGGGCTCCCAATTCACCCCTCCACTTT
CDR3: CSAASSRAPNSPLHF

D: TRBD2
J: TRBJ2-7
size: few
V: TRBV29-1
DNA: TGCAGCGTTGAGGGTAGCGGGGGCCTCTACGAGCAGTACTTC
CDR3: CSVEGSGGLYEQYF

D: .
J: TRBJ2-7
size: .
V: TRBV29-1
DNA: TGCAGCGTTGTGAGTCGAGACGCACAACTTTACGAGCAGTACTTC
CDR3: CSVVSRDAQLYEQYF

D: .
J: TRBJ2-5
size: .
V: TRBV9
DNA: TGTGCCAGCAGCGTAGTTGGTCATCTGCAAGAGACCCAGTACTTC
CDR3: CASSVVGHLQETQYF

D: .
J: TRBJ2-1
size: .
V: TRBV20-1
DNA: TGCAGTGCAGGATCTAGAGAGCAGTTCTTC
CDR3: CSAGSREQFF

D: TRBD2
J: TRBJ2-1
size: .
V: TRBV28
DNA: TGTGCCAGCGGGGGTCTAGCGGGGAGACACAATGAGCAGTTCTTC
CDR3: CASGGLAGRHNEQFF

D: TRBD1
J: TRBJ2-7
size: .
V: TRBV12-3/TRBV12-4
DNA: TGTGCCAGCAGCTACTGGACAGGGACAACCTACGAGCAGTACTTC
CDR3: CASSYWTGTTYEQYF

D: .
J: TRBJ1-5
size: .
V: TRBV9
DNA: TGTGCCAGCAGCGCCAGGGAGAGCAATCAGCCCCAGCATTTT
CDR3: CASSARESNQPQHF

D: TRBD1
J: TRBJ2-7
size: few
V: TRBV7-2
DNA: TGTGCCAGCAGCCAACTCCGGGACAGGGGCTACGAGCAGTACTTC
CDR3: CASSQLRDRGYEQYF

D: .
J: TRBJ2-3
size: .
V: TRBV18
DNA: TGTGCCAGCTCACCACCGGGGGAGAGGGCAGATACGCAGTATTTT
CDR3: CASSPPGERADTQYF

D: .
J: TRBJ2-3
size: .
V: TRBV4-3
DNA: TGCGCCAGCAGCGCGCGGACATTTACAGATACGCAGTATTTT
CDR3: CASSARTFTDTQYF

D: TRBD2
J: TRBJ2-5
size: .
V: TRBV20-1
DNA: TGCAGTGCTAGTGGTCCGGGAGGTAGAGAGACCCAGTACTTC
CDR3: CSASGPGGRETQYF

D: .
J: TRBJ1-3
size: .
V: TRBV6-5
DNA: TGTGCCAGCAGTATGACCAGGGCCCCTGGAAACACCATATATTTT
CDR3: CASSMTRAPGNTIYF

D: TRBD2
J: TRBJ2-4
size: .
V: TRBV20-1
DNA: TGCAGTGCTAGAGTAGCGGGGGGGCCTATAAACATTCAGTACTTC
CDR3: CSARVAGGPINIQYF

D: .
J: TRBJ2-7
size: .
V: TRBV28
DNA: TGTGCCAGCAGTACCCTAGGTTGGGCCTACGAGCAGTACTTC
CDR3: CASSTLGWAYEQYF